The source of this TCR beta chain is a study of T cell repertoires in aging, cancer and after chemotherapy. Findings of the study overall: Across the chemotherapy interval, each cancer cohort showed higher median generation probability, suggesting thymic rebound. In healthy donors, age-related TCR diversity loss mainly reflected lost richness.

Multiplex touch-down PCR with TRB-A/B primers amplified rearranged V-D-J TRB sequences. TCRdb called the multiplex PCR reads again in MiXCR, with one record for every CDR3 protein. Here the sample spans a few thousand distinct CDR3 sequences, 23% being singletons. A remark on this clonotype: Its antigen remains unknown.

TCR beta rearrangements were amplified from peripheral blood genomic DNA. With V trimmed by 6 bases and J by 4 bases, 11 bases remained unmatched. CDR3 length: 15 residues. Germline assignment: CDR1 SGHRS and CDR2 YFSETQ. This receptor was identified in a human donor with a blood cancer. The chain has TRBV5-1 and TRBJ2-5, with 8 bases matching TRBD1. Sequenced sample: blood. The CDR3 DNA sequence: TGCGCCAGCACCCCTAGACAGGGGAGGTCAGAGACCCAGTACTTC. This translates into CASTPRQGRSETQYF.